The table lists the clone carrying this T cell receptor (beta chain) with many counts. This sample was taken from a study of T cells in Graves' hyperthyroidism and ophthalmopathy. Per germline, CDR1 MNHNS and CDR2 SASEGT. V lost 6 bases to trimming and J lost 1 base; unmatched junction nucleotides: 5. The CDR3 covers 16 residues. Researchers took RNA transcripts and amplified the TCR beta CDR3 regions from them. A set of HTBI primers served as the primers for a first-round RT-PCR of the TCR CDR3. TCRdb ran MiXCR on the multiplex PCR reads and lists one entry per CDR3 protein. The sample carries a few hundred thousand distinct CDR3 sequences, roughly 13% recorded once.

This TCR derives from a young woman with Graves' hyperthyroidism. V is TRBV6-1 and J is TRBJ2-7, with 14 bases lining up with TRBD2. The sample comprised blood. The CDR3: CASRSRLAGGSYEQYF. In nucleotides, the CDR3 is TGTGCCAGCAGGTCAAGACTAGCGGGAGGGTCCTACGAGCAGTACTTC.